A selection of T cell receptor beta chains follows, all from one sample in a study of Ad26.COV2.S vaccination and SARS-CoV-2 variants. The protocol was immunoSEQ multiplex PCR, while the TCRdb copy is restricted to in-frame clones and leaves out a portion. The table has around 270,000 clones, around 85% seen once. Sequencing used peripheral blood, obtained in a trial of Ad26.COV2.S vaccine versus placebo. Source of these receptors: a person aged 18-60 years who received the Ad26.COV2.S COVID-19 vaccine or a placebo. The conserved cysteine and the conserved F or W are not part of the CDR3 here. A row's size may be missing; if present it is once, few, many or a size class.

v_call	j_call	clone_size	cdr3_aa
TRBV18	TRBJ2-5	-	ASSPDRAETQY
TRBV30	TRBJ1-3	-	AWKWASGNTIY
TRBV6-2/TRBV6-3	TRBJ1-2	few	ASSYRGPRTNYGYT
TRBV5-6	TRBJ2-1	once	ASSLRGNPHYNEQF
TRBV6-5	TRBJ1-4	-	ASRRGNEKLF
TRBV6-5	TRBJ2-4	-	ASSYGTAVAENIQY
TRBV4-2	TRBJ1-5	-	ASSQEAPQGLNQPQH
TRBV18	TRBJ2-2	-	ASSPLSTGELF
TRBV6-2/TRBV6-3	TRBJ2-5	-	ASSSRRETQY
TRBV18	TRBJ2-2	-	ASSPRTGSNTGELF
TRBV6-5	TRBJ2-5	-	ASSYGDAEETQY
TRBV5-8	TRBJ2-4	-	ASNSGGMAKNIQY
TRBV2	TRBJ2-2	-	ASRARLAGGPNTGELF
TRBV19	TRBJ1-5	-	ASSIDRRGFNQPQH
TRBV14	TRBJ1-1	-	ASSRRGYEAF
TRBV29-1	TRBJ2-5	-	SVEVNGGVQY
TRBV4-3	TRBJ1-1	-	ASSHPGQENTEAF
TRBV6-1	TRBJ2-1	-	ASSELGDPSYNEQF
TRBV18	TRBJ1-6	few	ASQPGVGSSPLH
TRBV6-5	TRBJ2-7	-	ASWTGSSYEQY
TRBV7-2	TRBJ2-1	-	ASSSLGLAGSHEQF
TRBV9	TRBJ1-2	few	ASSSRGEYGYT
TRBV9	TRBJ2-1	-	ASSANPEGSGGTKF
TRBV7-2	TRBJ2-5	-	ASSLVVAGQETQY
TRBV4-3	TRBJ1-6	once	ASSDTRDSPLH
TRBV5-1	TRBJ2-7	-	ASSAAFEQY
TRBV5-6	TRBJ2-7	few	ASSLGPREQY
TRBV24-1	TRBJ2-1	-	ATSDSTAGGPNEQF
TRBV4-1	TRBJ1-2	-	ASSLQKDGNYGYT
TRBV14	TRBJ1-6	many	ASSQDIRGSPLH
TRBV5-1	TRBJ2-1	-	ASSSGGAVYNEQF
TRBV7-8	TRBJ2-7	-	ASSLGGGGDEQY
TRBV4-1	TRBJ1-2	once	ASSHPGSPGSYT
TRBV19	TRBJ2-3	-	ASNSGSTDTQY
TRBV28	TRBJ1-5	once	ASSLSQGRQPQH
TRBV6-5	TRBJ1-1	-	ASGSRQGVATEAF
TRBV2	TRBJ1-1	-	ASSGPDSLNTEAF
TRBV4-3	TRBJ2-7	-	ASSHDREVQY
TRBV4-3	TRBJ1-2	-	ASRNFGENYGYT
TRBV7-9	TRBJ2-1	-	ASSLRGGTYNEQF
TRBV10-3	TRBJ2-6	-	AISEQGEAGANVLT